This T cell receptor beta chain was sequenced during a study of a mutant IDH1 vaccine in newly diagnosed glioma. Sequencing was performed with immunoSEQ multiplex PCR; in TCRdb, only in-frame clones are kept and a portion is missing. This sample has tens of thousands of clones, with over 60% found just once. This CDR3 has 13 residues. The V gene lost 2 bases and the J gene lost 7 bases, with 10 bases spanning the gap. CDR1 is MDHEN and CDR2 is SYDVKM in the germline V gene. Stated time point: week 35, safety follow-up. Vaccination comprised doses that each held 300 ug of mutant IDH1 20-mer peptide, plus topical imiquimod. As concerns this clone: Its cognate antigen is unknown.

The sequence was collected from a man aged 35-49 years with glioma. This chain links TRBV28 with TRBJ2-3; D is unclear. The starting material was PBMCs, obtained from a glioma patient whose treatment included an IDH1 peptide vaccine. The CDR3 loop is CASSLDGRNTQYF. The CDR3 bases are TGTGCCAGCAGTTTAGATGGCCGGAATACGCAGTATTTT.